One and the same sample provided the 8 T cell receptor beta chains below, sequenced in a study of naive and memory T cell subsets. An equimolar mix of two oligonucleotides served as the beta constant-region primer for TRBC1 and TRBC2. Nested alpha and beta constant-region primers with the SP2 primer drove four PCR rounds on ligated cDNA. One entry per CDR3 protein, called by TCRdb with MiXCR from the UMI-ligation and nested PCR reads. This repertoire shows 98,000 or so distinct CDR3 sequences, around 15% found once; its top ten account for roughly 3.1%. Antigen specificity for these receptors is unknown. Findings and caveats of the study: Possibly reflecting memory cells re-expressing CD45RA, a few larger clonotypes occurred in naive repertoires, especially CD8.

Sequencing input: naive CD8+ T cells from blood. These receptors all come from a human donor in good health.

Only a few counts were recorded for this clonotype. The gene calls are TRBV4-3 and TRBJ2-1, with 7 nucleotides matching TRBD2. Germline V gene lookup returns CDR1 LGHNA and CDR2 YSLEER. The CDR3 runs to 20 residues. The ends lost 0 bases at V and 1 base at J; junction bases unmatched: 15. CDR3 sequence (DNA): TGCGCCAGCAGCCAAGATAGGGCGCGGGAGACCCCTCTTTCCTACAATGAGCAGTTCTTC. Translated, it gives CASSQDRARETPLSYNEQFF.

This clonotype was counted between two and nine times. The genes are TRBV10-3 and TRBJ1-5; a weak D match, TRBD1 (5 bases). V lost 0 bases, J lost 6 bases, and 9 bases lay in between. CDR1 is ENHRY, CDR2 SYGVKD, per germline. The CDR3 has 14 amino acids. The CDR3, as DNA: TGTGCCATCAGTGAGTCCGGGGCAAGTCAGCCCCAGCATTTT. Translated, it gives CAISESGASQPQHF.

This clonotype was seen repeatedly, ten times or more. The chain links TRBV5-1 to TRBJ2-3; D is perhaps TRBD2 (6 bases). The germline gives CDR1 SGHRS, CDR2 YFSETQ. Trimming shortened V by 4 bases and J by 0 bases, and 9 bases separated the two germline ends. The CDR3 is made up of 14 amino acids. The CDR3 DNA follows: TGCGCCAGCAGCCCGGGACTTAGCACAGATACGCAGTATTTT. Translation gives CASSPGLSTDTQYF.

The chain uses TRBV29-1 and TRBJ2-5, with 7 nucleotides matching TRBD1. The V gene's germline CDR1 is SQVTM and CDR2 ANQGSEA. CDR3 length equals 13 residues. Unmatched junction bases numbered 13, after V lost 7 bases and J lost 8 bases. The chain's CDR3 is CSARGQVEITQYF. The CDR3 DNA reads as TGCAGCGCCCGTGGACAGGTAGAAATAACCCAGTACTTC.

The chain links TRBV12-5 to TRBJ2-1, with TRBD2 identical over 9 bases. The CDR3 is made up of 16 amino acids. V dropped 5 bases and J dropped 3; count of bases not matched to a gene: 8. Germline loops: CDR1 LGHNT, CDR2 FRNRAP. In DNA, the CDR3 is TGTGCTAGTGGTCCGCCATGGACTAGCGACTACAATGAGCAGTTCTTC. Its protein product is CASGPPWTSDYNEQFF.

The chain couples TRBV12-5 to TRBJ2-1; TRBD1 matches at 8 bases. Germline CDR1 reads LGHNT; CDR2 reads FRNRAP. The CDR3 has 16 residues. V lost 3 bases, J lost 0 bases, and 4 bases stayed unmatched. CDR3: CASGFPGQDSYNEQFF. CDR3 nucleotides: TGTGCTAGTGGTTTCCCGGGACAGGACTCCTACAATGAGCAGTTCTTC.

This clonotype was observed a few times. J is TRBJ2-5 and V is TRBV4-2; D is unresolved. Trimming took off 0 bases at V and 1 base at J, with 6 bases between the two ends. The germline V gene encodes CDR1 LGHNA and CDR2 YNFKEQ. CDR3 size: 14 residues. CDR3 nucleotides: TGTGCCAGCAGCCAAGAGACGGGCCAAGAGACCCAGTACTTC. This translates into CASSQETGQETQYF.

There are a few counts of this clonotype. The gene calls are TRBV6-2 or TRBV6-3 and TRBJ2-1; perhaps D is TRBD1 or TRBD2 (5 bases each). The CDR3 totals 14 residues. CDR1 and CDR2 from the germline V gene are MNHEY and SVGEGT. Trimming pared 6 bases from V and 8 bases from J, leaving 17 bases between. The DNA of the CDR3 is TGTGCCAGCAGCCCGTCCCGGGGCCGCTATGAGCAGTTCTTC. The encoded protein is CASSPSRGRYEQFF.